Only one count was recorded for the clone carrying this T cell receptor (beta chain). These data are taken from a study of blood T cell repertoires in COVID-19. Study-level information: PBMCs, B-cell-depleted T cells, or T cells provided the cDNA or gDNA that made up the material.

Per the original methods: Reference gene primer amplification in the assay estimated nucleated cell counts. The data were produced by immunoSEQ multiplex PCR, yet TCRdb's version contains in-frame clones alone and is incomplete. V and J calls and clone size are those listed in that table; D and trimming were worked out from the DNA. The sample includes some 130,000 clones, more than 70% of them seen just once. Germline V gives CDR1 MRHNA, CDR2 SNTAGT. The J segment lost 3 bases and the V segment lost 5 bases, leaving 1 base of the junction unmatched. This CDR3 is 15 amino acids long. This TCR was recovered from a woman in her twenties or thirties who had recovered from COVID-19. Sequencing was carried out using peripheral blood. V is TRBV6-4 and J is TRBJ2-3; 14 positions agree with TRBD2. CDR3 amino acids: CASSRLAGGTDTQYF. The CDR3, as DNA: TGTGCCAGCAGTCGACTAGCGGGAGGGACAGATACGCAGTATTTT.